This T cell receptor (beta chain) came from a study of identical twins. Study-wide findings and caveats: Out-of-frame alpha sequences shared by twins were enriched for low generation probability. Insertions were fewer in abundant cord blood beta clonotypes, whereas memory repertoires showed none of this pattern. The study found weaker excess twin sharing in beta out-of-frame sequences. A partial confounding effect on zero-insertion analyses could come from invariant MAIT and iNKT cells.

This clonotype showed up many times. Its target is not known. There are 13 residues in the CDR3. V gave up 3 bases and J gave up 6 bases, with 14 bases separating them. The germline V gene has CDR1 DFQATT and CDR2 SNEGSKA (reference sequence). Via MiXCR, TCRdb re-called the 5' RACE reads, giving one row per CDR3 protein. The data hold over 200,000 distinct CDR3 sequences, with more than 9% observed a single time. This chain uses TRBV20-1 with TRBJ1-2; no clear D. The specimen sequenced was memory T cells sorted from blood. This receptor was obtained from a man over 45 in good health. This chain's CDR3 is CSASGSPEDGYTF. The CDR3, as DNA: TGCAGTGCTAGCGGATCTCCGGAAGATGGCTACACCTTC.